These T cell receptor beta chains were read from a single sample in a study of spatial heterogeneity in lung cancer. TCRdb called the 5' RACE reads again in MiXCR, with one record for every CDR3 protein. The sample has 20,000 to 30,000 distinct CDR3 sequences, 4.5% to 7.5% seen once. Sequencing was performed on PBMCs, taken at follow-up. The receptor source for this set is a male donor with early-stage non-small cell lung cancer. Both conserved end residues are part of each CDR3. D genes are given only for firm matches. A clone size is listed for some rows: how often the clone was seen (once, few, many), or a class if it is expanded.

many	TRBJ2-1	TRBD2	TRBV4-2	CASSQDLPALAGDNEQFF	TGTGCCAGCAGCCAAGATCTTCCGGCGCTAGCGGGAGACAATGAGCAGTTCTTC
few	TRBJ2-5	NA	TRBV19	CASNPSFAPRETQYF	TGTGCCAGTAACCCCTCCTTTGCCCCGCGGGAGACCCAGTACTTC
many	TRBJ1-4	NA	TRBV4-1	CASSPVASGGEKLFF	TGCGCCAGCAGCCCCGTGGCATCCGGGGGCGAAAAACTGTTTTTT
NA	TRBJ2-5	TRBD2	TRBV14	CASSQDASGRKTQYF	TGTGCCAGCAGCCAAGATGCTAGCGGGAGAAAGACCCAGTACTTC
few	TRBJ2-1	TRBD2	TRBV7-2	CASSSSGASGRYLVEQFF	TGTGCCAGCAGCTCCAGCGGGGCTAGCGGGAGGTATCTGGTTGAGCAGTTCTTC
many	TRBJ2-1	NA	TRBV24-1	CATSDGAGTSSNEQFF	TGTGCCACCAGTGATGGGGCCGGGACTTCCTCCAATGAGCAGTTCTTC
few	TRBJ2-7	NA	TRBV12-3/TRBV12-4	CARLRGPPREQYF	TGTGCCAGACTTCGGGGGCCGCCCAGGGAGCAGTACTTC
few	TRBJ1-1	NA	TRBV4-1	CASSQDRGKNTEAFF	TGCGCCAGCAGCCAAGATAGGGGGAAGAACACTGAAGCTTTCTTT
few	TRBJ2-7	TRBD2	TRBV4-3	CASSQVGLAGGLQYF	TGCGCCAGCAGCCAAGTGGGGCTAGCGGGGGGCCTGCAGTACTTC
many	TRBJ2-6	NA	TRBV29-1	CSVGDQSSGANVLTF	TGCAGCGTGGGGGATCAGAGCTCTGGGGCCAACGTCCTGACTTTC
many	TRBJ2-3	TRBD2	TRBV3-1	CASRTAGTDTQYF	TGTGCCAGCAGGACAGCGGGGACAGATACGCAGTATTTT
NA	TRBJ2-1	TRBD1	TRBV27	CASRVLGQGLHEQFF	TGTGCCAGCAGGGTCCTAGGACAGGGGTTACATGAGCAGTTCTTC
many	TRBJ1-4	NA	TRBV29-1	CSGSQTNEKLFF	TGCAGCGGATCCCAAACTAATGAAAAACTGTTTTTT
many	TRBJ2-1	TRBD2	TRBV7-3	CASSSPSGSTYNEQFF	TGTGCCAGCAGCTCCCCTAGCGGGAGTACCTACAATGAGCAGTTCTTC
few	TRBJ2-5	TRBD1	TRBV20-1	CSAGTGVPETQYF	TGCAGTGCGGGGACAGGGGTCCCAGAGACCCAGTACTTC
many	TRBJ2-3	TRBD1	TRBV12-3/TRBV12-4	CASSDGQGTPDTQYF	TGTGCCAGCAGCGACGGACAGGGAACGCCAGATACGCAGTATTTT
NA	TRBJ2-5	TRBD2	TRBV20-1	CSARDLAGAGETQYF	TGCAGTGCTAGAGACTTAGCGGGAGCGGGTGAGACCCAGTACTTC
many	TRBJ1-6	NA	TRBV2	CASKEQGSYNSPLHF	TGTGCCAGCAAAGAACAGGGATCCTATAATTCACCCCTCCACTTT
NA	TRBJ1-4	NA	TRBV29-1	CSVEDPRTNEKLFF	TGCAGCGTTGAAGATCCCAGAACTAATGAAAAACTGTTTTTT
NA	TRBJ1-2	NA	TRBV20-1	CSASPQDDYGYTF	TGCAGTGCTAGCCCCCAAGACGACTATGGCTACACCTTC
many	TRBJ2-3	NA	TRBV12-3/TRBV12-4	CASSTGQPYTDTQYF	TGTGCCAGCAGTACTGGACAGCCATACACAGATACGCAGTATTTT
many	TRBJ2-5	NA	TRBV18	CASSEQETQYF	TGTGCCAGCTCAGAACAAGAGACCCAGTACTTC
few	TRBJ2-1	TRBD2	TRBV2	CASRRLAGGQDEQFF	TGTGCCAGCAGACGACTAGCGGGAGGGCAAGATGAGCAGTTCTTC
many	TRBJ2-5	NA	TRBV4-3	CASSPGVGVGETQYF	TGCGCCAGCAGCCCGGGCGTCGGGGTCGGGGAGACCCAGTACTTC
NA	TRBJ2-7	TRBD1	TRBV5-1	CASSRTGTGNEQYF	TGCGCCAGCAGCAGAACCGGGACAGGGAACGAGCAGTACTTC
few	TRBJ2-4	TRBD2	TRBV27	CASSLSRLAGPLGIQYF	TGTGCCAGCAGTTTATCCCGACTAGCGGGACCACTGGGCATTCAGTACTTC
NA	TRBJ2-2	NA	TRBV12-3/TRBV12-4	CASSFQVGGELFF	TGTGCCAGCAGTTTTCAGGTCGGCGGGGAGCTGTTTTTT
few	TRBJ1-5	TRBD1	TRBV6-2/TRBV6-3	CASSYTAGTGGNQPQHF	TGTGCCAGCAGTTACACTGCCGGGACAGGGGGCAATCAGCCCCAGCATTTT
many	TRBJ1-1	TRBD1	TRBV12-5	CASGYRGNTEAFF	TGTGCTAGTGGTTACAGGGGGAACACTGAAGCTTTCTTT
medium-sized	TRBJ2-1	NA	TRBV13	CASSPRFPSSYNEQFF	TGTGCCAGCAGCCCTCGCTTCCCTAGCTCCTACAATGAGCAGTTCTTC
NA	TRBJ2-1	TRBD2	TRBV4-1	CASSHGTSGGDEQFF	TGCGCCAGCAGCCACGGGACTAGCGGGGGGGATGAGCAGTTCTTC
once	TRBJ1-1	NA	TRBV27	CASSSESYTEAFF	TGTGCCAGCAGTTCAGAGTCCTACACTGAAGCTTTCTTT
many	TRBJ2-3	TRBD1	TRBV24-1	CAASPPGQGTRGTDTQYF	TGTGCCGCGTCTCCCCCGGGACAGGGAACCCGGGGCACAGATACGCAGTATTTT
few	TRBJ2-1	TRBD1	TRBV20-1	CSAEPGTGTNEQFF	TGCAGTGCTGAGCCCGGGACAGGGACGAATGAGCAGTTCTTC
few	TRBJ2-7	NA	TRBV3-1	CASSQGQVSYEQYF	TGTGCCAGCAGCCAAGGACAGGTTTCCTACGAGCAGTACTTC
many	TRBJ1-5	NA	TRBV19	CASRLLPWGNQPQHF	TGTGCCAGTAGGTTACTTCCGTGGGGCAATCAGCCCCAGCATTTT
many	TRBJ1-1	NA	TRBV28	CASSFSGGRLTEAFF	TGTGCCAGCAGTTTCTCGGGAGGTAGGCTAACTGAAGCTTTCTTT
many	TRBJ2-3	TRBD2	TRBV7-9	CASSLYAGGGDTQYF	TGTGCCAGCAGCCTTTACGCCGGGGGGGGAGATACGCAGTATTTT
few	TRBJ1-1	NA	TRBV6-2/TRBV6-3	CASGRGGTVTEAFF	TGTGCCAGCGGGAGGGGTGGGACTGTGACTGAAGCTTTCTTT
medium-sized	TRBJ2-1	TRBD1	TRBV29-1	CSVYRDSNEQFF	TGCAGCGTTTACCGGGACAGCAATGAGCAGTTCTTC
many	TRBJ2-3	TRBD1	TRBV24-1	CATSDSGTVSDTQYF	TGTGCCACCAGTGATTCCGGGACAGTGTCAGATACGCAGTATTTT
many	TRBJ2-4	NA	TRBV28	CASLDQQLKNIQYF	TGTGCCAGCCTTGACCAGCAGCTCAAAAACATTCAGTACTTC
many	TRBJ2-1	NA	TRBV9	CASSADSSYNEQFF	TGTGCCAGCAGCGCTGACAGCTCCTACAATGAGCAGTTCTTC
many	TRBJ1-6	TRBD1	TRBV6-1	CASRARDRADNSPLHF	TGTGCCAGCAGGGCCCGGGACAGGGCCGATAATTCACCCCTCCACTTT
NA	TRBJ2-5	NA	TRBV7-2	CASNRKGQKWETQYF	TGTGCCAGCAACCGTAAGGGGCAAAAATGGGAGACCCAGTACTTC
few	TRBJ2-1	TRBD1	TRBV4-2	CASSQFGQGAENEQFF	TGTGCCAGCAGCCAATTCGGACAGGGGGCTGAGAATGAGCAGTTCTTC
many	TRBJ1-3	NA	TRBV6-5	CASSSSSGNTIYF	TGTGCCAGCTCTTCCAGCTCTGGAAACACCATATATTTT
many	TRBJ2-1	NA	TRBV29-1	CSVGVGFEQFF	TGCAGCGTGGGTGTGGGCTTTGAGCAGTTCTTC
many	TRBJ1-1	NA	TRBV5-4	CASSARSTEAFF	TGTGCCAGCAGCGCCCGGAGCACTGAAGCTTTCTTT